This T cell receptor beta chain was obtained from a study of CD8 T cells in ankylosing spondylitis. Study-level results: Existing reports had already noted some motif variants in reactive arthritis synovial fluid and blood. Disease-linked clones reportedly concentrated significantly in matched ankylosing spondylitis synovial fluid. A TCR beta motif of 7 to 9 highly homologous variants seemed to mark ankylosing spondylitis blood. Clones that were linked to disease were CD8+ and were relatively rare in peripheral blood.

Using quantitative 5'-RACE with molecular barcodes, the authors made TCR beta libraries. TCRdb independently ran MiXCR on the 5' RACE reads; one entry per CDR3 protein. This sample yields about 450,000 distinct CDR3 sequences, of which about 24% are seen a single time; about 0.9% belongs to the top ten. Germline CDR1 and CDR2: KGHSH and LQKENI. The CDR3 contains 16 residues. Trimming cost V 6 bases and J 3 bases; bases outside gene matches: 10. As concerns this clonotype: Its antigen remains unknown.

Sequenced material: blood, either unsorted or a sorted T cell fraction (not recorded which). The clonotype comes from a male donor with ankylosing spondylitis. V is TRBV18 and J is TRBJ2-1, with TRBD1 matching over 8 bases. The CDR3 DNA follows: TGTGCCAGCTCGGGCGGACAGGGTTCAAACTACAATGAGCAGTTCTTC. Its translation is CASSGGQGSNYNEQFF.